This TCR beta chain was documented in a study of T cell responses to AZD1222 COVID-19 vaccine (dated by TCRdb to 2020 to 2023). About the study as a whole: A total of about 250 trial participants underwent TCR sequencing, of whom roughly 210 had received two doses of AZD1222 and approximately 26 had received two doses of the MenACWY control vaccine. Enrollment into the trials was organized by age into subgroups of 18-55, 56-69 and 70-plus years, and those subgroups contained 148, 28 and 57 TCR-sequenced participants, respectively. Paper-wide results and their limitations: The 56-69-year group was small, and its depth increase did not reach significance, likely because of low power. After two AZD1222 doses, both the breadth and the depth of spike-specific TCRs were significantly higher than at day 0 and than in MenACWY recipients. Because no day 14 peak-response samples were available, repertoires were characterized only after the peak T cell response. The vaccine-associated CD4 TCRs covered the entire spike protein, and the dominant responses fell in regions 160-218 and 743-854. Nearly half of unique spike-specific TCRs reportedly recognized epitopes outside regions mutated in the B.1.351 and B.1.1.7 variants. Only five to seven AZD1222 recipients were SARS-CoV-2 seropositive at baseline, limiting conclusions about previously exposed vaccinees. Most participants were white British and females outnumbered males, and the authors suggested that clonal diversity may have been underestimated.

The time point label, read with the paper, signifies: about 28 days (+/-7) after the second vaccine dose. AZD1222 recipients whose second dose came at about 4 weeks and those whose second dose came at about 12 weeks were combined into one group, since spike-specific TCR depth and breadth did not differ between the two schedules. Vaccinee samples came from UK trials COV001 and COV002, including a single-blind randomized controlled phase 2/3 trial of AZD1222 (ChAdOx1 nCoV-19) in healthy adults. For TCRbeta chain sequencing, PBMC samples were collected from trial participants at day 0 and at day 28 after the second dose. Via the germline V gene, CDR1 is SGHVS and CDR2 FQNEAQ. Trimming takes 1 base from V and 4 bases from J, and the germline ends sit 8 bases apart. The cysteine opens and the phenylalanine closes a CDR3 of 13 amino acids. The only DNA kept is the CDR3, 39 bases in frame from the first base.

The CDR3 regions of human TCRbeta chains were analyzed by immunosequencing. The authors processed their data as follows. TCRs in the repertoires were matched against a reference library of SARS-CoV-2-specific TCRs that had been generated with the MIRA antigen-specificity platform. Breadth meant the fraction of unique TCRs that were SARS-CoV-2-associated, whereas depth meant the fraction of total T cells that were SARS-CoV-2-associated. Each spike-specific TCR was assigned to its reactive spike region and to a CD4 or CD8 class using the MIRA data. Log10-transformed breadth and depth values were compared by one-way ANOVA with Sidak's multiple comparisons tests. TCRdb limited this immuneACCESS table to in-frame rearrangements with V and J called. A share of clones is missing; checked studies link under half to unresolved V genes, and the rest is unexplained. For V, J and clone size, that table is used; D and trimming come from the DNA. The sample table holds 150,000 or so clones, of which roughly 94% were seen once. Approximately 1.2% of the sample is held by the ten biggest clonotypes.

Note on this clone: Its antigen is unknown. No base quality information exists; no much larger clone differs at one position.

This clonotype originated in an adult who received the AZD1222 COVID-19 vaccine. Here the sequenced sample was peripheral blood, taken 28 days after the second AZD1222 dose. The V and J genes are TRBV7-8 and TRBJ2-7; the D gene remains uncertain. The DNA is as follows: TGTGCCAGCAGCTTAGAGCAGCCATACGAGCAGTACTTC. It specifies CASSLEQPYEQYF.